This passage covers 12 T cell receptor beta chains from one sample sequenced in a study of blood T cell repertoires in COVID-19. Here immunoSEQ multiplex PCR was the method, and the copy in TCRdb shows in-frame clones only, minus some. The profile covers fewer than 150,000 clones, with 77% appearing a single time and 20% taken by the ten largest. Source material: peripheral blood. The receptors come from a man at least 80 years old with acute or convalescent COVID-19.

This clone was observed once. This rearrangement joins TRBV5-1 to TRBJ2-1; 13 bases map to TRBD2. The CDR3 has 17 residues. Trimming cost V 0 bases and J 8 bases; bases outside gene matches: 8. CDR1 and CDR2 from the germline V gene are SGHRS and YFSETQ. The CDR3 sequence is CASSLVGTSGVWYEQFF. DNA for the CDR3: TGCGCCAGCAGCTTGGTGGGGACTAGCGGGGTATGGTATGAGCAGTTCTTC.

The V call is TRBV10-3, the J call TRBJ1-5; D perhaps matches TRBD1 (5 bases). The germline V gene has CDR1 ENHRY and CDR2 SYGVKD. Trimming left V 3 bases short and J 6 bases short, with 9 bases between. The CDR3 sequence is 13 residues long. The CDR3: CAISDGGSQPQHF. The CDR3 bases are TGTGCCATCAGTGATGGGGGGAGTCAGCCCCAGCATTTT.

The J gene is TRBJ2-1, the V gene TRBV11-1, with 9 bases aligning to TRBD2. Trimming at V came to 4 bases and at J to 6 bases, leaving 10 bases not matched to a gene. Germline assignment: CDR1 SGHAT and CDR2 FQDESV (reference sequence). The CDR3 covers 16 residues. This chain's CDR3 is CASSSRLAGSLNEQFF. CDR3 DNA: TGTGCCAGCAGCTCACGCCTAGCGGGGAGCCTCAATGAGCAGTTCTTC.

V gene TRBV7-2 combines with J gene TRBJ1-2; 8 bases are shared with TRBD1. This CDR3 is built from 14 residues. The V gene's germline CDR1 is SGHTA and CDR2 FQGNSA. V trimming: 5 bases; J trimming: 7 bases; junction bases outside the gene matches: 9. CDR3 amino acids: CASSPDQGASGYTF. The CDR3 bases are TGTGCCAGCAGCCCAGATCAGGGGGCGAGTGGCTACACCTTC.

The chain uses TRBV19 and TRBJ2-7; the match to TRBD1 covers 8 bases. The CDR3 is 14 residues long. The J segment lost 4 bases and the V segment lost 5 bases, leaving 7 bases of the junction unmatched. The V gene's germline CDR1 is LNHDA and CDR2 SQIVND (reference sequence). Here the CDR3 DNA reads TGTGCCAGTAGTTTCTCAGACAGGGGATACGAGCAGTACTTC. Translated: CASSFSDRGYEQYF.

The chain has TRBV29-1 and TRBJ2-1; no clear D gene. Trimming stripped 7 bases from V and 5 bases from J, with 21 bases between. The CDR3 sequence is 15 residues long. The germline CDR1 and CDR2 sequences are SQVTM and ANQGSEA. Here the CDR3 reads CSAENAPGLHNEQFF. The CDR3, as DNA: TGCAGCGCTGAGAACGCACCCGGGTTACACAATGAGCAGTTCTTC.

V gene TRBV7-9 combines with J gene TRBJ1-2; 9 bases agree with TRBD1. V was pared by 6 bases and J by 6 bases, with 5 bases of the junction left unmatched. CDR3 length: 13 residues. Germline CDR1 reads SEHNR; CDR2 reads FQNEAQ (reference sequence). The CDR3: CASRPGTGNGYTF. CDR3 DNA sequence: TGTGCCAGCAGGCCCGGGACAGGGAATGGCTACACCTTC. The full variable domain, with the rest looked up from reference TRBV7-9 and TRBJ1-2, is DTGVSQNPRHKITKRGQNVTFRCDPISEHNRLYWYRQTLGQGPEFLTYFQNEAQLEKSRLLSDRFSAERPKGSFSTLEIQRTEQGDSAMYLCASRPGTGNGYTFGSGTRLTVV.

CDR3 amino acids: CASERGNVAGELFF. The CDR3 bases are TGCGCCAGCGAAAGGGGTAATGTAGCCGGGGAGCTGTTTTTT. The genes are TRBV5-1 and TRBJ2-2, with D perhaps matching TRBD1 (5 bases). CDR3 length equals 14 residues. With 7 bases removed from V and 6 bases from J, the gap between germline ends came to 16 bases. Germline lookup yields CDR1 SGHRS and CDR2 YFSETQ. The whole variable domain, filled in from reference TRBV5-1 and TRBJ2-2, reads KAGVTQTPRYLIKTRGQQVTLSCSPISGHRSVSWYQQTPGQGLQFLFEYFSETQRNKGNFPGRFSGRQFSNSRSEMNVSTLELGDSALYLCASERGNVAGELFFGEGSRLTVL.

V is TRBV10-1 and J is TRBJ1-5; the match to TRBD1 covers 8 bases. Germline assignment: CDR1 WNHNN and CDR2 SYGVQD (reference sequence). This CDR3 spans 14 amino acids. V gave up 11 bases and J gave up 4 bases; unmatched junction bases: 10. The CDR3: CAGRPTGGNQPQHF. As DNA, the CDR3 is TGCGCCGGCCGGCCAACAGGGGGAAATCAGCCCCAGCATTTT.

The chain joins TRBV2 to TRBJ1-4; D is ambiguous. The CDR3 extends over 12 amino acids. Trimming pared 8 bases from V and 6 bases from J, leaving 10 bases between. Germline V gene lookup returns CDR1 SNHLY and CDR2 FYNNEI. CDR3 sequence (DNA): TGTGCCAGCCGGACTGGGTATGAAAAACTGTTTTTT. Translation: CASRTGYEKLFF.

The V call is TRBV19, the J call TRBJ2-5, with 10 bases identical to TRBD1. Germline V gene lookup returns CDR1 LNHDA and CDR2 SQIVND (reference sequence). The CDR3 is 17 amino acids. With V trimmed by 3 bases and J by 4 bases, 11 bases remained unmatched. The CDR3 DNA sequence: TGTGCCAGTAGTATTGGACAGGGGGGCAAAGGCGTAGAGACCCAGTACTTC. Translation: CASSIGQGGKGVETQYF.

The rearrangement joins TRBV3-1 (or the pseudogene TRBV3-2) to TRBJ2-7; tentatively, D is TRBD2 (7 bases). The CDR3 consists of 16 residues. Germline V gene sequence: CDR1 LGHDT, CDR2 YNNKEL (reference sequence). V was pared by 4 bases and J by 4 bases, with 20 bases between. The CDR3 sequence: CASSPMGGAGHYEQYF. CDR3 in DNA: TGTGCCAGCAGCCCGATGGGGGGGGCTGGTCATTACGAGCAGTACTTC.